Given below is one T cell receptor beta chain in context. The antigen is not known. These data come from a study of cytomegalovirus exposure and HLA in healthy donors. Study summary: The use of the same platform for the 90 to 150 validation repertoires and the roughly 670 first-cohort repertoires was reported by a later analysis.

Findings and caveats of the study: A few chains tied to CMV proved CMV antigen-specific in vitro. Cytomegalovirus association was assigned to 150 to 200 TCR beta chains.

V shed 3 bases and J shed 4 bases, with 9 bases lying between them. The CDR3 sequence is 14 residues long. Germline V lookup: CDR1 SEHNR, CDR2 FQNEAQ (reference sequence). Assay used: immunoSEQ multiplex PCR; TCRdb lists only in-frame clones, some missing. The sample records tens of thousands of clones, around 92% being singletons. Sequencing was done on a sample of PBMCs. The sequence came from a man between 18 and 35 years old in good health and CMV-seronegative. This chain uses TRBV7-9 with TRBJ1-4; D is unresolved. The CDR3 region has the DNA TGTGCCAGCAGCTTCTACAGAGATAATGAAAAACTGTTTTTT. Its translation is CASSFYRDNEKLFF.